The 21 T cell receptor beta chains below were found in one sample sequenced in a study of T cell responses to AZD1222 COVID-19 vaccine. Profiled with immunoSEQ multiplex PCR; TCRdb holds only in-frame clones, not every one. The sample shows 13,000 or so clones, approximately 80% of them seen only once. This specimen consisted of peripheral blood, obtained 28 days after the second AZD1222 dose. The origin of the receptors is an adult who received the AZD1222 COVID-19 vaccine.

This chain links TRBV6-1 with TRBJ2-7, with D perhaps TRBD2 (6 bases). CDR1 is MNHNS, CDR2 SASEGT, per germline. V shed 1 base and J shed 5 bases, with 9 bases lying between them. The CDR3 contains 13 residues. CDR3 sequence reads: CASSEGGVDEQYF. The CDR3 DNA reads TGTGCCAGCAGTGAAGGGGGGGTGGACGAGCAGTACTTC.

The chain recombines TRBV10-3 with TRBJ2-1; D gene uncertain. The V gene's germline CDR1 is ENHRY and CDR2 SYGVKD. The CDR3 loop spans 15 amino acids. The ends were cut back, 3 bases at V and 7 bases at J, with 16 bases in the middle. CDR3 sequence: CAISDPPSAENEQFF. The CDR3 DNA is TGTGCCATCAGTGACCCCCCATCGGCGGAGAATGAGCAGTTCTTC.

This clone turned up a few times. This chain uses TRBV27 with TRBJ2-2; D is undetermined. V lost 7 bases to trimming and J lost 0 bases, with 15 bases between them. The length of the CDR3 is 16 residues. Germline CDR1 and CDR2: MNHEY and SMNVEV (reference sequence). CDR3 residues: CASTPFGHANTGELFF. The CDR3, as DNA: TGTGCCAGCACCCCTTTCGGCCACGCGAACACCGGGGAGCTGTTTTTT.

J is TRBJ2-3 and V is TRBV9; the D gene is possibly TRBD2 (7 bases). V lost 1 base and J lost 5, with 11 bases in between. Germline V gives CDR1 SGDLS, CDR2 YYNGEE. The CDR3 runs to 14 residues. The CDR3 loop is CASSVRGGIDTQYF. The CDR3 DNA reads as TGTGCCAGCAGCGTAAGGGGGGGCATAGATACGCAGTATTTT.

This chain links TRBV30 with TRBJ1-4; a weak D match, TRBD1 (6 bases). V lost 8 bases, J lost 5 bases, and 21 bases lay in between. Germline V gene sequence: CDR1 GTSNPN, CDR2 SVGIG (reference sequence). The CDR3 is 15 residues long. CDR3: CAGRQVGGLNEKLFF. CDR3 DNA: TGTGCCGGTAGACAGGTCGGGGGATTGAATGAAAAACTGTTTTTT. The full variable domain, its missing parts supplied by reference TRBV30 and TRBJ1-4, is SQTIHQWPATLVQPVGSPLSLECTVEGTSNPNLYWYRQAAGRGLQLLFYSVGIGQISSEVPQNLSASRPQDRQFILSSKKLLLSDSGFYLCAGRQVGGLNEKLFFGSGTQLSVL.

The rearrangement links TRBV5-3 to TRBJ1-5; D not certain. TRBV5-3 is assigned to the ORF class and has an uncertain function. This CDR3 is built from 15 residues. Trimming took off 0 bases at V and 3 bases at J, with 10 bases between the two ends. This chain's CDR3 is CARSLVERINQPQHF. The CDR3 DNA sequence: TGTGCCAGAAGCTTGGTAGAACGCATCAATCAGCCCCAGCATTTT.

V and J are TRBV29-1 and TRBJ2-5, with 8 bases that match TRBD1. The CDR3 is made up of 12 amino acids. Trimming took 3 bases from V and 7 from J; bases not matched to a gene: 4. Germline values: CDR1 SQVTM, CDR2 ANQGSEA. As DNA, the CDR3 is TGCAGCGTTGAGCAGGGGGCGAGGACCCAGTACTTC. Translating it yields CSVEQGARTQYF.

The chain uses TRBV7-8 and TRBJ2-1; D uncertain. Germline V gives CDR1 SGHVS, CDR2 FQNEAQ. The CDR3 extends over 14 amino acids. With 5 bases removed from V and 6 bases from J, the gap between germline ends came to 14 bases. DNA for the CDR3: TGTGCCAGCAGCCCCAGGTTCCCGCCCAATGAGCAGTTCTTC. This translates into CASSPRFPPNEQFF. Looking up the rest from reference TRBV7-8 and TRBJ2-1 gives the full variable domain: GAGVSQSPRYKVAKRGQDVALRCDPISGHVSLFWYQQALGQGPEFLTYFQNEAQLDKSGLPSDRFFAERPEGSVSTLKIQRTQQEDSAVYLCASSPRFPPNEQFFGPGTRLTVL.

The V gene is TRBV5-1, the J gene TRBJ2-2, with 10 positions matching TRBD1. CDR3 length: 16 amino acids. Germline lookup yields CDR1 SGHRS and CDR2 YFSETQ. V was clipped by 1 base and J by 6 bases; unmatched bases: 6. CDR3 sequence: CASSLQGQGLSGELFF. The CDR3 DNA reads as TGCGCCAGCAGCTTGCAGGGACAGGGGTTATCCGGGGAGCTGTTTTTT.

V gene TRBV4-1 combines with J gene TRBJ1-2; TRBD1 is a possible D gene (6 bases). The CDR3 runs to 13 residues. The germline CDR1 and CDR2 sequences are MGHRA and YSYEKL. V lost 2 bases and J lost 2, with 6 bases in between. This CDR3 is CASSQTGNYGYTF. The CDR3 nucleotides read TGCGCCAGCAGCCAAACAGGGAACTATGGCTACACCTTC.

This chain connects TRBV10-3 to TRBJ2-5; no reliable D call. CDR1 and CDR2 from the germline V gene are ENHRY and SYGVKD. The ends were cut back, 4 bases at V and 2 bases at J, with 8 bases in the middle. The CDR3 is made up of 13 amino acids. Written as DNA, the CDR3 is TGTGCCATCAGTGCCAGTGGGCAAGAGACCCAGTACTTC. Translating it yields CAISASGQETQYF.

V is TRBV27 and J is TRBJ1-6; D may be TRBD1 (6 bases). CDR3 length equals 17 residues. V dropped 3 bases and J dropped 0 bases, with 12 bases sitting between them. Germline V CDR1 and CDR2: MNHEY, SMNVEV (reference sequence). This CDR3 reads CASSFNRDSSYNSPLHF. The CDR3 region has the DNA TGTGCCAGCAGTTTCAACAGGGACTCCTCCTATAATTCACCCCTCCACTTT.

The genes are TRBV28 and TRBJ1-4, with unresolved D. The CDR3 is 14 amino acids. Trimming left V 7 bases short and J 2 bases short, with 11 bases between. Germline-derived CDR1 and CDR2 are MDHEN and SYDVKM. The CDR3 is CASNSGSTNEKLFF. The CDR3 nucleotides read TGTGCCAGCAACTCCGGGTCCACTAATGAAAAACTGTTTTTT.

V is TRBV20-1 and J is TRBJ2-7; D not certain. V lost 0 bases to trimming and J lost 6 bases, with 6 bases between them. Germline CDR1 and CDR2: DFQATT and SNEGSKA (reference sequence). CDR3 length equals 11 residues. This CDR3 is CSAREDGEQYF. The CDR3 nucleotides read TGCAGTGCTAGAGAGGACGGCGAGCAGTACTTC.

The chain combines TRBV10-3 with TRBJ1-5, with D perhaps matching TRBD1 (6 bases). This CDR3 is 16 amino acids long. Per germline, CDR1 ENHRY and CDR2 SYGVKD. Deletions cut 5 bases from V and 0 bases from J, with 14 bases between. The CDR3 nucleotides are TGTGCCATCAGTACAGGGAGCCCCTATAGCAATCAGCCCCAGCATTTT. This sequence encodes CAISTGSPYSNQPQHF.

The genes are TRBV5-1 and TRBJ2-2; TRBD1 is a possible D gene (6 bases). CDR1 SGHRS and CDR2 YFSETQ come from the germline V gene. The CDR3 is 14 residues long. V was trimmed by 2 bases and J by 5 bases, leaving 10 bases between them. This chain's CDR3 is CASSFRGGTGELFF. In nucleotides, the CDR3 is TGCGCCAGCAGCTTTCGAGGGGGAACCGGGGAGCTGTTTTTT.

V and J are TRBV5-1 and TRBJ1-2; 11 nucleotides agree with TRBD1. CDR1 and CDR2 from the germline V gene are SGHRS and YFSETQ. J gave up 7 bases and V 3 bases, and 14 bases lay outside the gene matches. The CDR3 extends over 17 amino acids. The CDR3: CASSSPPRDRGFGGYTF. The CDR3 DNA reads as TGCGCCAGCAGCTCACCCCCCCGGGACAGGGGGTTTGGTGGCTACACCTTC.

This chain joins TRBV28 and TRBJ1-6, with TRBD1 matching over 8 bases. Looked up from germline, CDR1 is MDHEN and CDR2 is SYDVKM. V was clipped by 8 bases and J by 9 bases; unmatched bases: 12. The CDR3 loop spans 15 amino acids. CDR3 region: CASQQGGAGSSPLHF. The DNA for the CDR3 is TGTGCCAGCCAACAGGGGGGGGCAGGTAGTTCACCCCTCCACTTT.

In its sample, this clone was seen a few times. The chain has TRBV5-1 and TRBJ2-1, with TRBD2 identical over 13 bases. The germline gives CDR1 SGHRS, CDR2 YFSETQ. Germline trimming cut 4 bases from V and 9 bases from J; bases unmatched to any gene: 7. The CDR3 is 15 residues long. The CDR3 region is CASSGTSGGAVEQFF. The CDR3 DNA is TGCGCCAGCAGCGGAACTAGCGGGGGGGCCGTTGAGCAGTTCTTC.

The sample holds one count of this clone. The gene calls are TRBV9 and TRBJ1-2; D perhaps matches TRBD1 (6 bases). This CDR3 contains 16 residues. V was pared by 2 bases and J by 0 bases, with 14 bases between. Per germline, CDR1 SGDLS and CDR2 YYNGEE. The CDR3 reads CASSVGEAGANYGYTF. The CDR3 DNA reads TGTGCCAGCAGCGTTGGTGAGGCAGGGGCTAACTATGGCTACACCTTC.

The CDR3 here is CAVGTGGIQPQHF. CDR3 coding DNA: TGTGCCGTGGGGACAGGGGGCATTCAGCCCCAGCATTTT. The chain couples TRBV10-3 to TRBJ1-5; TRBD1 matches at 12 bases. The CDR3 sequence is 13 residues long. The germline V gene has CDR1 ENHRY and CDR2 SYGVKD. V shed 11 bases and J 6 bases; nucleotides not matched to a gene: 5.